These T cell receptor beta chains were read from a single sample in a study of blood T cell repertoires in COVID-19. Sequenced by immunoSEQ multiplex PCR; TCRdb stores in-frame clones only, minus some. The sample yields around 180,000 clones, approximately 83% seen once. The sequencing input was peripheral blood. The receptors here all came from a human donor with active or convalescent COVID-19. The donor label of this sample is uncertain. The CDR3 runs from the conserved cysteine through the conserved F or W. The D gene is left open where the match is weak. Only part of the rows carry a size: once, few, many, or a class if the clone is expanded.

>-|TRBJ2-3|-|TRBV27
CASSPVTVGRTDTQYF
TGTGCCAGCAGTCCGGTGACAGTGGGTAGAACAGATACGCAGTATTTT
>-|TRBJ2-1|-|TRBV4-2
CASSQNAGSYNEQFF
TGTGCCAGCAGCCAAAATGCAGGCTCCTACAATGAGCAGTTCTTC
>TRBD1|TRBJ2-7|-|TRBV10-2
CASNPGQGAVVEQYF
TGCGCCAGCAACCCAGGACAGGGGGCTGTCGTCGAGCAGTACTTC
>TRBD1|TRBJ1-2|once|TRBV5-1
CASSLGQGESGYTF
TGCGCCAGCAGCTTGGGACAGGGGGAGTCCGGCTACACCTTC
>-|TRBJ1-1|-|TRBV19
CASSIVGPQYEAFF
TGTGCCAGTAGTATAGTTGGGCCGCAGTATGAAGCTTTCTTT
>-|TRBJ1-2|-|TRBV28
CASSFPSVLSGYTF
TGTGCCAGCAGTTTCCCGAGTGTGTTGTCCGGCTACACCTTC
>TRBD2|TRBJ2-1|once|TRBV4-3
CASSQDRDSGGAGDHEQFF
TGCGCCAGCAGCCAAGATCGGGATAGCGGGGGGGCAGGGGACCATGAGCAGTTCTTC
>-|TRBJ1-2|-|TRBV30
CAWSVRGGYTF
TGTGCCTGGAGTGTACGCGGAGGCTACACCTTC
>-|TRBJ1-6|few|TRBV7-2
CASSLGWRGTSDSPLHF
TGTGCCAGCAGCTTAGGGTGGCGGGGGACAAGCGATTCACCCCTCCACTTT
>-|TRBJ2-3|-|TRBV5-1
CASSLAVGTDTQYF
TGCGCCAGCAGCTTGGCGGTGGGCACAGATACGCAGTATTTT
>-|TRBJ1-5|few|TRBV24-1
CATSDPQGQPQHF
TGTGCCACCAGTGATCCCCAGGGACAGCCCCAGCATTTT
>-|TRBJ2-3|once|TRBV7-2
CASSLVTRPDTQYF
TGTGCCAGCAGCTTAGTCACGCGCCCAGATACGCAGTATTTT
>-|TRBJ1-6|-|TRBV6-2/TRBV6-3
CASSEGWRNSPLHF
TGTGCCAGCAGCGAGGGTTGGCGCAATTCACCCCTCCACTTT
>-|TRBJ1-2|-|TRBV19
CASSSEFTGYTF
TGTGCCAGTAGTAGTGAGTTTACGGGCTACACCTTC
>-|TRBJ2-3|once|TRBV9
CASSIRHYQDTQYF
TGTGCCAGCAGCATACGACATTACCAGGATACGCAGTATTTT
>-|TRBJ2-3|-|TRBV20-1
CSASDASGTDTQYF
TGCAGTGCTAGTGACGCAAGCGGCACAGATACGCAGTATTTT
>-|TRBJ2-6|-|TRBV9
CASSAGASGANVLTF
TGTGCCAGCAGCGCAGGCGCCTCTGGGGCCAACGTCCTGACTTTC
>-|TRBJ1-2|-|TRBV6-5
CASSPPGGYTF
TGTGCCAGCAGTCCCCCAGGGGGCTACACCTTC
>-|TRBJ1-3|-|TRBV2
CARGGEGNTIYF
TGTGCCAGAGGGGGGGAAGGAAACACCATATATTTT
>-|TRBJ2-1|once|TRBV9
CASSVVPSPYNEQFF
TGTGCCAGCAGCGTAGTACCAAGCCCCTACAATGAGCAGTTCTTC